One and the same sample provided the 19 T cell receptor beta chains below, sequenced in a study of OX40 agonist ivuxolimab in advanced cancers. The library was prepared using the immunoSEQ multiplex PCR assay. Drawn from immuneACCESS, this table holds only the in-frame rearrangements with V and J called that TCRdb kept. Clones are partly lost; checked studies trace under half to an unresolved V gene and leave the rest unexplained. The sample table holds about 79,000 clones, of which 75% to 95% were seen once. More than 5.5% of the sample belongs to the ten largest clones. The material was CD4+ or CD8+ T cells sorted from blood, obtained in a trial of the OX40 agonist ivuxolimab. The receptors shown here come from an adult with an advanced solid tumor such as melanoma, head and neck, liver or kidney cancer.

The table lists this clone with a count of one. V is TRBV2 and J is TRBJ2-5, with D hard to call. This CDR3 comprises 13 residues. Germline values: CDR1 SNHLY, CDR2 FYNNEI. Trimming stripped 1 base from V and 1 base from J, with 4 bases between. The CDR3 loop is CASSEGLQETQYF. The CDR3 DNA reads as TGTGCCAGCAGTGAAGGGCTCCAAGAGACCCAGTACTTC. Based on the CDR3 plus reference TRBV2 and TRBJ2-5, the full variable domain is EPEVTQTPSHQVTQMGQEVILRCVPISNHLYFYWYRQILGQKVEFLVSFYNNEISEKSEIFDDQFSVERPDGSNFTLKIRSTKLEDSAMYFCASSEGLQETQYFGPGTRLLVL.

The chain is built from TRBV11-2 and TRBJ2-1; the D is unclear. Between the trimmed V and J ends, which lost 4 bases and 1 base, there was a span of 17 bases. From germline, CDR1 is SGHAT and CDR2 FQNNGV. There are 17 residues in the CDR3. CDR3 sequence (DNA): TGTGCCAGCAGCTCTATCTGGCTGTTAACTTCCTACAATGAGCAGTTCTTC. Its protein product is CASSSIWLLTSYNEQFF.

The chain carries TRBV2 and TRBJ2-7; unclear D gene. The CDR3 contains 11 residues. CDR1 SNHLY and CDR2 FYNNEI come from the germline V gene. Trimming removed 7 bases from V and 2 bases from J, with 6 bases in between. The CDR3 DNA reads as TGTGCCAGCACTACTACCTACGAGCAGTACTTC. Protein product: CASTTTYEQYF.

The chain uses TRBV6-1 and TRBJ2-3; D might be TRBD1 (6 bases). V was shortened by 6 bases and J by 6 bases, with 7 bases between the two germline ends. Per germline, CDR1 MNHNS and CDR2 SASEGT. The CDR3 is 11 amino acids. The CDR3 reads CASSQGDTQYF. The DNA of the CDR3 is TGTGCCAGCAGCCAGGGGGATACGCAGTATTTT.

The V gene is TRBV4-2, the J gene TRBJ2-7, with TRBD2 matching 9 bases. V shed 4 bases, J shed 4 bases, and the junction held 17 bases outside the gene matches. This CDR3 region has 18 residues. Germline-derived CDR1 and CDR2 are LGHNA and YNFKEQ. The CDR3 spells CASSRGSTGGLANYEQYF. The CDR3 nucleotides are TGTGCCAGCAGCCGAGGGTCGACGGGGGGACTAGCAAATTACGAGCAGTACTTC.

The chain links TRBV7-9 to TRBJ2-5; 7 positions agree with TRBD2. The junction had 11 bases not matched to a gene; V was cut back by 5 bases and J by 2 bases. The CDR3 contains 16 residues. In germline, CDR1 is SEHNR, CDR2 FQNEAQ (reference sequence). CDR3 loop: CASSPAGVPLQETQYF. For the CDR3, the DNA is TGTGCCAGCAGCCCGGCGGGGGTACCCTTACAAGAGACCCAGTACTTC.

This clone was observed a single time. The rearrangement joins TRBV5-1 to TRBJ2-1; D is possibly TRBD2 (6 bases). There are 15 residues in the CDR3. Trimming took off 3 bases at V and 0 bases at J, with 10 bases between the two ends. Per germline, CDR1 SGHRS and CDR2 YFSETQ. In DNA form, the CDR3 reads TGCGCCAGCAGCTATAGCGGACCCTCCTACAATGAGCAGTTCTTC. It yields the protein CASSYSGPSYNEQFF.

This rearrangement joins TRBV7-2 to TRBJ2-5; D not certain. The ends were cut back, 4 bases at V and 4 bases at J, with 7 bases in the middle. This CDR3 has 12 residues. Germline V gene data show CDR1 as SGHTA and CDR2 as FQGNSA. CDR3 sequence: CASSWTGETQYF. The CDR3 region has the DNA TGTGCCAGCAGCTGGACCGGAGAGACCCAGTACTTC.

J is TRBJ2-1 and V is TRBV9; 9 bases line up with TRBD2. The CDR3 consists of 19 residues. Germline values: CDR1 SGDLS, CDR2 YYNGEE. Trimming at V came to 0 bases and at J to 0 bases, leaving 10 bases not matched to a gene. CDR3 in amino acids: CASSVGGGERQSSYNEQFF. The CDR3 DNA follows: TGTGCCAGCAGCGTAGGCGGGGGGGAAAGACAGAGCTCCTACAATGAGCAGTTCTTC.

This rearrangement joins TRBV18 to TRBJ2-7, with 12 bases aligning to TRBD2. The length of the CDR3 is 13 residues. The trim removed 7 bases at V and 7 bases at J, leaving 5 bases unmatched. Germline CDR1 reads KGHSH; CDR2 reads LQKENI. CDR3 nucleotide sequence: TGTGCCAGCTTGCCGGGACTAGCGGGTGAGCAGTACTTC. It encodes CASLPGLAGEQYF.

This clone was recorded once. V gene TRBV6-5 combines with J gene TRBJ2-5; D may correspond to TRBD1 or TRBD2 (5 bases each). With 2 bases removed from V and 7 bases from J, the gap between germline ends came to 14 bases. The CDR3 extends over 14 amino acids. Germline V gives CDR1 MNHEY, CDR2 SVGAGI. The CDR3 nucleotides read TGTGCCAGCAGTTACGGGCCGCCCGGGGCGACCCAGTACTTC. This gives the protein CASSYGPPGATQYF.

As to this clone: One end of the junction varies from germline; a read error may be responsible. Other nucleotide sequences from this sample produce the same CDR3. V gene TRBV4-1 combines with J gene TRBJ2-7; D gene unclear. The CDR3 is 16 amino acids. From germline, CDR1 is MGHRA and CDR2 YSYEKL. The CDR3 sequence: CASSQGETASSYEQYF. CDR3 coding DNA: TGTGCCAGCAGCCAAGGTGAGACCGCGAGCTCCTACGAGCAGTACTTC.

The rearrangement uses TRBV19 and TRBJ1-1; D might be TRBD1 (6 bases). V shed 5 bases and J shed 2 bases, with 15 bases lying between them. Germline assignment: CDR1 LNHDA and CDR2 SQIVND (reference sequence). This CDR3 has 15 residues. This CDR3 reads CASSGRQESNTEAFF. CDR3 DNA: TGTGCCAGTAGTGGTCGACAGGAGAGCAACACTGAAGCTTTCTTT.

The V call is TRBV19, the J call TRBJ2-6; 7 nucleotides agree with TRBD1. V lost 1 base, J lost 0 bases, and 9 bases stayed unmatched. From germline, CDR1 is LNHDA and CDR2 SQIVND (reference sequence). The length of the CDR3 is 19 residues. CDR3 coding DNA: TGTGCCAGTAGTATAGTGTGGAGAGGGGGCGTCTCTGGGGCCAACGTCCTGACTTTC. Its translation is CASSIVWRGGVSGANVLTF.

V and J are TRBV5-1 and TRBJ2-3; no clear D gene. The CDR3 runs 16 residues. V was shortened by 0 bases and J by 4 bases, with 15 bases between the two germline ends. Germline V gene data show CDR1 as SGHRS and CDR2 as YFSETQ. The CDR3 sequence is CASSLGALQTADTQYF. The CDR3 nucleotides are TGCGCCAGCAGCTTGGGAGCACTCCAGACGGCAGATACGCAGTATTTT.

This clone has only one observation. The CDR3 region has the DNA TGTGCCAGCAGCTTAGTCCTTGGGGCGACATCGATAGCGGAGACCCAGTACTTC. As protein: CASSLVLGATSIAETQYF. V is TRBV11-2 and J is TRBJ2-5; either TRBD1 or TRBD2 may fit D (5 bases each). Germline lookup yields CDR1 SGHAT and CDR2 FQNNGV. The length of the CDR3 is 18 residues. The ends were cut back, 1 base at V and 5 bases at J, with 23 bases in the middle. The whole variable domain, remainder taken from reference TRBV11-2 and TRBJ2-5, is EAGVAQSPRYKIIEKRQSVAFWCNPISGHATLYWYQQILGQGPKLLIQFQNNGVVDDSQLPKDRFSAERLKGVDSTLKIQPAKLEDSAVYLCASSLVLGATSIAETQYFGPGTRLLVL.

The chain recombines TRBV4-1 with TRBJ1-4, with 8 bases fitting TRBD1. Per the germline V gene, CDR1 is MGHRA and CDR2 is YSYEKL. This CDR3 spans 14 amino acids. J lost 8 bases, V lost 5 bases, and 7 bases had no gene match. CDR3 DNA sequence: TGCGCCAGCAGCACTCAGGGGGCAGGGGAAAAACTGTTTTTT. It is translated as CASSTQGAGEKLFF.

The chain is built from TRBV30 and TRBJ1-1, with D tentatively TRBD1 (5 bases). V was clipped by 8 bases and J by 4 bases, with 17 bases between them. The CDR3 extends over 13 amino acids. Looked up from germline, CDR1 is GTSNPN and CDR2 is SVGIG (reference sequence). DNA for the CDR3: TGTGCCAGGGGCGGAGTCGGTGGCACTGAAGCTTTCTTT. It specifies CARGGVGGTEAFF. The whole variable domain, filled in from reference TRBV30 and TRBJ1-1, reads SQTIHQWPATLVQPVGSPLSLECTVEGTSNPNLYWYRQAAGRGLQLLFYSVGIGQISSEVPQNLSASRPQDRQFILSSKKLLLSDSGFYLCARGGVGGTEAFFGQGTRLTVV.

The CDR3 spells CASSMEIASTDTQYF. CDR3 bases: TGTGCCAGTAGTATGGAAATAGCGAGCACAGATACGCAGTATTTT. The V call is TRBV19, the J call TRBJ2-3; D possibly corresponds to TRBD2 (5 bases). Trimming stripped 3 bases from V and 0 bases from J, with 10 bases between. There are 15 residues in the CDR3. The germline V gene encodes CDR1 LNHDA and CDR2 SQIVND (reference sequence).